This TCR beta chain stems from a study of T-cell reconstitution after alpha-beta-depleted transplantation in children. Trimming took 2 bases from V and 5 from J; bases not matched to a gene: 5. The CDR3 is 14 amino acids. Germline CDR1 is MNHEY and CDR2 is SMNVEV (reference sequence). Library preparation (for TCRbeta) was performed with unique molecular identifiers. TCRdb processed the PCR reads anew with MiXCR; each CDR3 protein has one entry. In the table there are some 290,000 distinct CDR3 sequences, around 25% of which are singletons. This TCR came from a male patient younger than 18 who had a stem cell transplant for acute lymphoblastic leukemia, so the T cells may come from the graft donor. Sequencing used PBMCs, mostly from graft donor cells, obtained 180 days after TCRalphabeta/CD19-depleted stem cell transplant. The rearrangement joins TRBV27 to TRBJ2-5; 7 bases align to TRBD2. The CDR3 here is CASSLNPGGETQYF. As DNA, the CDR3 is TGTGCCAGCAGTTTAAATCCCGGGGGGGAGACCCAGTACTTC.